One sample yielded the 10 T cell receptor beta chains listed below, sequenced in a study of cytomegalovirus exposure and HLA in healthy donors. Primers for the PCR totalled 60 Vbeta and 13 Jbeta. TCRdb's copy holds only in-frame clones and misses some; the assay was immunoSEQ multiplex PCR. This table holds under 200,000 clones. Sequenced material: PBMCs. These TCRs come from a woman aged 18-30 years in good health and CMV-seropositive.

The gene calls are TRBV9 and TRBJ2-1, with D uncertain. V lost 1 base, J lost 5 bases, and 7 bases lay in between. The germline CDR1 and CDR2 sequences are SGDLS and YYNGEE. The CDR3 totals 13 residues. In nucleotides, the CDR3 is TGTGCCAGCAGCGTACCCCAAAACAATGAGCAGTTCTTC. Its protein product is CASSVPQNNEQFF.

This rearrangement joins TRBV15 to TRBJ2-7; weak D call: TRBD1 (5 bases). This CDR3 is 13 amino acids long. V was cut by 5 bases and J by 6 bases, with 14 bases left in between. The germline CDR1 and CDR2 sequences are LNHNV and YYDKDF (reference sequence). The CDR3 protein is CATSSAGQGEQYF. CDR3 bases: TGTGCCACCAGCTCTGCTGGTCAGGGCGAGCAGTACTTC. Full variable domain (remainder filled in from reference TRBV15 and TRBJ2-7): DAMVIQNPRYQVTQFGKPVTLSCSQTLNHNVMYWYQQKSSQAPKLLFHYYDKDFNNEADTPDNFQSRRPNTSFCFLDIRSPGLGDTAMYLCATSSAGQGEQYFGPGTRLTVT.

The rearrangement links TRBV5-6 to TRBJ1-2; 7 bases match TRBD1. V lost 1 base to trimming and J lost 4 bases; unmatched junction nucleotides: 7. This CDR3 region has 15 residues. Germline V lookup: CDR1 SGHDT, CDR2 YYEEEE. CDR3 nucleotides: TGTGCCAGCAGCTTGAGTAGGGGGCTAGTCTATGGCTACACCTTC. This sequence encodes CASSLSRGLVYGYTF.

The chain couples TRBV7-9 to TRBJ2-7; 11 bases are a match to TRBD1. Germline CDR1 is SEHNR and CDR2 is FQNEAQ (reference sequence). With 1 base clipped from V and 1 base from J, the junction kept 0 bases outside the gene matches. The CDR3 sequence is 15 residues long. In DNA form, the CDR3 reads TGTGCCAGCAGCTTAGGGGACAGGGGGTCCTACGAGCAGTACTTC. Translating gives CASSLGDRGSYEQYF.

This sequence joins TRBV28 and TRBJ1-5; 9 positions agree with TRBD1. The CDR3 loop spans 15 amino acids. V lost 5 bases, J lost 6 bases, and 8 bases stayed unmatched. Germline lookup yields CDR1 MDHEN and CDR2 SYDVKM. The CDR3 spells CASSAGQGTGQPQHF. The CDR3 DNA is TGTGCCAGCAGTGCCGGACAGGGGACGGGTCAGCCCCAGCATTTT.

This rearrangement joins TRBV5-1 to TRBJ1-1; 7 nucleotides match TRBD1. After removal of 2 bases from V and 4 bases from J, the junction contained 11 bases not matched to a gene. The CDR3 contains 16 residues. Per the germline V gene, CDR1 is SGHRS and CDR2 is YFSETQ. CDR3 region: CASSFKRQGGSTEAFF. The CDR3, as DNA: TGCGCCAGCAGCTTTAAAAGACAGGGCGGAAGCACTGAAGCTTTCTTT.

The V gene is TRBV29-1, the J gene TRBJ1-2, with TRBD1 matching over 7 bases. V was clipped by 3 bases and J by 4 bases; unmatched bases: 2. CDR3 length: 12 residues. The germline V gene encodes CDR1 SQVTM and CDR2 ANQGSEA. CDR3 nucleotide sequence: TGCAGCGTTGAGGCAGGGGGCTATGGCTACACCTTC. Its protein product is CSVEAGGYGYTF.

V gene TRBV7-9 combines with J gene TRBJ1-4; D not certain. From germline, CDR1 is SEHNR and CDR2 FQNEAQ (reference sequence). Between the trimmed V and J ends, which lost 2 bases and 7 bases, there was a span of 17 bases. This CDR3 has 16 amino acids. The CDR3 region has the DNA TGTGCCAGCAGCTTAAACGGGGTAGTGGCGGGTGAAAAACTGTTTTTT. Encoded protein: CASSLNGVVAGEKLFF.

V gene TRBV6-6 combines with J gene TRBJ1-1, with D perhaps TRBD1 (6 bases). Germline V CDR1 and CDR2: MNHNY, SVGAGI (reference sequence). The V and J ends lost 4 bases and 0 bases respectively, with 12 bases between them. This CDR3 is built from 15 residues. The CDR3: CASSFPGQMNTEAFF. CDR3 nucleotides: TGTGCCAGCAGTTTCCCTGGACAGATGAACACTGAAGCTTTCTTT.

The chain links TRBV7-2 to TRBJ1-3; the D is unclear. This CDR3 has 15 residues. Germline V lookup: CDR1 SGHTA, CDR2 FQGNSA. Trimming left V 3 bases short and J 0 bases short, with 9 bases between. In DNA, the CDR3 is TGTGCCAGCAGCTTTACAGCCTACTCTGGAAACACCATATATTTT. Translating it yields CASSFTAYSGNTIYF.